This T cell receptor (beta chain) is from a study of cytomegalovirus exposure and HLA in healthy donors. V gave up 4 bases and J gave up 2 bases; unmatched junction bases: 2. The CDR3 length is 14 residues. CDR1 is SGHRS and CDR2 is YFSETQ in the germline V gene. Samples came from healthy bone marrow donors. In regard to this clone: Its matching antigen is unknown.

The PCR contained 60 Vbeta and 13 Jbeta primers. The protocol was immunoSEQ multiplex PCR, while the TCRdb copy is restricted to in-frame clones and leaves out a portion. The sample table sets out 85,000 to 110,000 clones. Broader study findings: The study designated roughly 160 TCR beta chains cytomegalovirus-associated.

This receptor was taken from a man aged 40-50 years in good health and CMV-seronegative. The specimen was PBMCs. The gene calls are TRBV5-1 and TRBJ2-7; 11 bases match TRBD1. The CDR3 nucleotides read TGCGCCAGCAGCGGGGGACAGGGGGCCTACGAGCAGTACTTC. It yields the protein CASSGGQGAYEQYF.